This passage covers 5 T cell receptor beta chains from one sample sequenced in a study of blood T cell repertoires in COVID-19. Using immunoSEQ multiplex PCR, the repertoire was profiled, and TCRdb retains in-frame clones only, with some absent. The sample includes more than 95,000 clones, approximately 84% of them seen just once. Sequencing was carried out using peripheral blood. Source of these receptors: a man in his sixties with acute or convalescent COVID-19.

V gene TRBV19 combines with J gene TRBJ2-2; 10 bases map to TRBD1. Germline V gene lookup returns CDR1 LNHDA and CDR2 SQIVND (reference sequence). The CDR3 runs 14 residues. V gave up 3 bases and J gave up 6 bases; unmatched junction bases: 1. In DNA form, the CDR3 reads TGTGCCAGTAGTATCGGACAGGGGGCCGGGGAGCTGTTTTTT. This codes for CASSIGQGAGELFF.

V usage is TRBV5-4 and J usage is TRBJ1-1; TRBD1 matches at 7 bases. Losses at the gene ends were 4 bases for V and 1 base for J; bases not matched to a gene: 7. The V gene's germline CDR1 is SGHNT and CDR2 YYREEE (reference sequence). This CDR3 is built from 15 residues. This chain's CDR3 is CASSHRQGANTEAFF. In DNA form, the CDR3 reads TGTGCCAGCAGCCACCGACAGGGCGCGAACACTGAAGCTTTCTTT.

The chain combines TRBV2 with TRBJ1-4; weak D call: TRBD1 (5 bases). Germline V gene data show CDR1 as SNHLY and CDR2 as FYNNEI. Trimming left V 7 bases short and J 2 bases short, with 14 bases between. The CDR3 covers 15 residues. The CDR3 protein is CASTQARVTNEKLFF. The CDR3 nucleotides read TGTGCCAGCACACAGGCCCGGGTCACTAATGAAAAACTGTTTTTT.

The rearrangement links TRBV7-9 to TRBJ1-1; D may be TRBD1 (6 bases). CDR3 length: 17 residues. Germline CDR1 reads SEHNR; CDR2 reads FQNEAQ (reference sequence). V was shortened by 3 bases and J by 1 base, with 18 bases between the two germline ends. CDR3 nucleotides: TGTGCCAGCAGCTTTTTCGGACAGCACGGGGAGAACACTGAAGCTTTCTTT. Protein sequence: CASSFFGQHGENTEAFF.

This chain joins TRBV2 and TRBJ2-1, with 12 nucleotides matching TRBD2. The CDR3 totals 15 residues. The trim removed 6 bases at V and 9 bases at J, leaving 9 bases unmatched. The germline gives CDR1 SNHLY, CDR2 FYNNEI. CDR3: CASSAGLAGLFEQFF. The DNA of the CDR3 is TGTGCCAGCAGCGCCGGACTAGCGGGATTGTTTGAGCAGTTCTTC.